This T cell receptor (beta chain) appears in the sequencing data of a study of beta chain features in type 1 diabetes. This clone was counted between two and nine times. As yet, its antigen is unknown. V was pared by 6 bases and J by 6 bases, with 11 bases of the junction left unmatched. This CDR3 spans 14 amino acids. CDR1 and CDR2 (germline): SEHNR, FQNEAQ (reference sequence). Reverse transcription of all isolated RNA meant that expressed TCRB transcripts were sequenced. Clones were read by immunoSEQ multiplex PCR, and TCRdb kept only the in-frame ones, dropping some. The table includes 300,000 to 350,000 clones, 20% detected once. Findings of the study overall: Resolution of whether HLA type affects TCRB rearrangement was not achieved here. TCRB CDR3 length was moderately but significantly reduced in all four CD4+ subsets of Type 1 diabetes patients.

This clonotype was obtained from a woman younger than 30 in good health. Input material: naive CD4+ T cells from blood. This chain joins TRBV7-9 and TRBJ2-7; 7 nucleotides line up with TRBD2. The CDR3: CASRHSAGESEQYF. CDR3 sequence (DNA): TGTGCCAGCAGACATTCCGCGGGAGAGTCCGAGCAGTACTTC.